Here is one TCR beta chain with its context. As yet, its antigen is unknown. The data are from a study of cytomegalovirus exposure and HLA in healthy donors. Study summary: Among the roughly 370 genotyped donors, approximately 80% were placed in the Caucasian-associated ancestry cluster. Whole-study findings and limits: Data from an earlier analysis indicated that most TCR beta V segments were productive either about 87% or about 30% of the time.

Germline V gene lookup returns CDR1 ENHRY and CDR2 SYGVKD. This CDR3 spans 16 amino acids. Trimming removed 2 bases from V and 2 bases from J; junction bases left unmatched: 6. PCR employed 60 Vbeta and 13 Jbeta primers. The repertoire was sequenced with immunoSEQ multiplex PCR; TCRdb's copy has only in-frame clones and lacks some. The sample records around 150,000 clones, about 79% being singletons. Sequences were obtained from PBMCs. This TCR came from a female donor in good health and CMV-seropositive. The rearrangement uses TRBV10-3 and TRBJ1-3; 7 bases map to TRBD1. The CDR3 nucleotides are TGTGCCATCAGTGAGCCCCTAACAGGGGCTGGAAACACCATATATTTT. Its translation is CAISEPLTGAGNTIYF.